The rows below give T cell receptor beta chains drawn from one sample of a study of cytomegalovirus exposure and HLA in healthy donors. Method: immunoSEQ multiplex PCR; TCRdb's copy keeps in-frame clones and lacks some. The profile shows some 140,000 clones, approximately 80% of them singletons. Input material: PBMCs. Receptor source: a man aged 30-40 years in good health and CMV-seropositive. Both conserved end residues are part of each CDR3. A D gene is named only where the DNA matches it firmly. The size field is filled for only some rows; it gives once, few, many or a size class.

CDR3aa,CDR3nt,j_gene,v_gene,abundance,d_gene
CASSTQGGGWEDGYTF,TGTGCCAGCAGCACCCAAGGGGGGGGCTGGGAGGATGGCTACACCTTC,TRBJ1-2,TRBV7-9,-,-
CASSLMDTQVPYEQYF,TGCGCCAGCAGCTTGATGGACACTCAGGTCCCCTACGAGCAGTACTTC,TRBJ2-7,TRBV5-1,-,-
CASSFWGPGANVLTF,TGTGCCAGCAGCTTCTGGGGGCCTGGGGCCAACGTCCTGACTTTC,TRBJ2-6,TRBV7-6,-,-
CASRTAPGTSQDTQYF,TGTGCCAGCAGGACAGCTCCCGGGACTAGCCAAGATACGCAGTATTTT,TRBJ2-3,TRBV6-6,-,TRBD2
CASSYAGANEQFF,TGTGCCAGCAGTTACGCAGGGGCCAATGAGCAGTTCTTC,TRBJ2-1,TRBV6-6,-,-
CASSPITSQTVNEQYF,TGTGCCAGCAGTCCCATCACTAGCCAGACGGTCAACGAGCAGTACTTC,TRBJ2-7,TRBV27,-,-
CASSLFGGTSNQPQHF,TGTGCCAGCAGCTTATTTGGAGGGACCAGCAATCAGCCCCAGCATTTT,TRBJ1-5,TRBV7-2,-,-
CASPWEGEQYF,TGTGCCAGCCCTTGGGAGGGGGAGCAGTACTTC,TRBJ2-5,TRBV27,-,-
CASSPPGQENPTNEKLFF,TGTGCCAGCAGTCCTCCGGGACAGGAGAACCCAACTAATGAAAAACTGTTTTTT,TRBJ1-4,TRBV28,-,TRBD1
CASSQTKMTSGSPIDEQFF,TGCGCCAGCAGCCAAACAAAGATGACTAGCGGGAGTCCGATCGATGAGCAGTTCTTC,TRBJ2-1,TRBV4-1,-,TRBD2
CASSDSRQTGTDTQYF,TGTGCCAGCAGTGATTCTCGGCAGACTGGCACAGATACGCAGTATTTT,TRBJ2-3,TRBV2,-,-
CAWSVLVGGETQYF,TGTGCCTGGAGTGTACTGGTGGGAGGGGAGACCCAGTACTTC,TRBJ2-5,TRBV30,-,TRBD2
CASSTFRGYTF,TGTGCCAGTAGTACATTCCGGGGCTACACCTTC,TRBJ1-2,TRBV19,few,-
CASSLIQTANTEAFF,TGTGCCAGCAGCTTGATTCAGACAGCAAACACTGAAGCTTTCTTT,TRBJ1-1,TRBV7-2,few,-
CASSIQSEQYF,TGTGCCAGTAGTATTCAATCCGAGCAGTACTTC,TRBJ2-7,TRBV19,-,-
CASRLTGSTEAFF,TGTGCCAGCAGGCTCACAGGTTCGACTGAAGCTTTCTTT,TRBJ1-1,TRBV4-2,-,-
CASSGRKYGSYEQYF,TGTGCCAGCAGTGGGCGAAAGTATGGATCCTACGAGCAGTACTTC,TRBJ2-7,TRBV28,-,-
CASSGGTSGRLETQYF,TGTGCCAGCAGTGGGGGGACTAGCGGGAGGTTAGAGACCCAGTACTTC,TRBJ2-5,TRBV27,-,TRBD2
CASSSVQGRGFYGYTF,TGTGCCAGCAGCTCAGTCCAGGGTAGGGGATTCTATGGCTACACCTTC,TRBJ1-2,TRBV5-6,-,-
CASTQFGGDTGELFF,TGCGCCAGCACCCAGTTCGGGGGAGACACCGGGGAGCTGTTTTTT,TRBJ2-2,TRBV5-1,-,-
CASSSAIQGGGNTIYF,TGTGCCAGCAGTTCAGCGATCCAGGGAGGTGGAAACACCATATATTTT,TRBJ1-3,TRBV28,-,-
CASSASGTSYEQYF,TGTGCCAGCAGCGCTAGCGGGACCTCCTACGAGCAGTACTTC,TRBJ2-7,TRBV9,-,TRBD2
CASSLFNINEQFF,TGTGCCAGCAGTTTATTTAACATCAATGAGCAGTTCTTC,TRBJ2-1,TRBV27,-,-
CASSESERVQPQHF,TGTGCCAGCAGTGAATCCGAGCGGGTGCAGCCCCAGCATTTT,TRBJ1-5,TRBV2,-,-
CATSGGPLGIGNQPQHF,TGTGCCACAAGTGGGGGCCCGCTCGGTATTGGCAATCAGCCCCAGCATTTT,TRBJ1-5,TRBV10-3,few,-
CASSPPSGYEQYF,TGTGCCAGCTCACCACCTAGCGGGTACGAGCAGTACTTC,TRBJ2-7,TRBV18,-,TRBD2
CASSVNQGTSGELFF,TGTGCCAGCAGCGTAAACCAGGGCACGTCGGGGGAGCTGTTTTTT,TRBJ2-2,TRBV9,-,-
CATSDSNTGELFF,TGTGCCACCTCGGACTCCAACACCGGGGAGCTGTTTTTT,TRBJ2-2,TRBV15,few,-
CASSYGQGIFQGYF,TGTGCCAGCAGCTACGGACAGGGGATATTCCAGGGGTACTTC,TRBJ2-7,TRBV28,-,TRBD1
CASSEYRDRVWEQYF,TGCGCCAGCAGTGAGTACCGGGACAGGGTGTGGGAGCAGTACTTC,TRBJ2-7,TRBV10-2,-,TRBD1
CASSIPSLGKGHEQFF,TGTGCCAGTAGTATACCCTCACTAGGGAAAGGGCATGAGCAGTTCTTC,TRBJ2-1,TRBV19,-,-
CASSQNQGVGEQYF,TGTGCCAGCAGCCAAAACCAGGGGGTCGGGGAGCAGTACTTC,TRBJ2-7,TRBV4-2,-,TRBD1
CASSLMREGTDTQYF,TGTGCCAGCAGTTTAATGCGGGAGGGCACAGATACGCAGTATTTT,TRBJ2-3,TRBV27,-,TRBD2
CASSQVQGASYEQYF,TGTGCCAGCAGCCAAGTTCAGGGGGCCTCCTACGAGCAGTACTTC,TRBJ2-7,TRBV4-2,-,TRBD1
CASSSSPRQGAGYTF,TGTGCCAGCAGTTCCTCCCCGAGACAGGGGGCTGGCTACACCTTC,TRBJ1-2,TRBV6-6,-,TRBD1